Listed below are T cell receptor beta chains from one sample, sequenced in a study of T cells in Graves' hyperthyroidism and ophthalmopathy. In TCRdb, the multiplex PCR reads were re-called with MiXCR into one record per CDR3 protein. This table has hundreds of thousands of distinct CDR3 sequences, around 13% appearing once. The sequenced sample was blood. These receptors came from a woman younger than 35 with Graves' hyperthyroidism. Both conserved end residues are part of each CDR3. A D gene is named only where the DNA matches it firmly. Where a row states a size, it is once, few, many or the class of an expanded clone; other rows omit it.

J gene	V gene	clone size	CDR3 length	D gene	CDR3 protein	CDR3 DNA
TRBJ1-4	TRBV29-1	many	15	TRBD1	CSARSTGDNNEKLFF	TGCAGCGCCCGCTCGACAGGGGACAACAATGAAAAACTGTTTTTT
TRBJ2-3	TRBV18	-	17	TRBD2	CASSPISGTSGTNTQYF	TGTGCCAGCTCACCGATTTCCGGGACTAGCGGGACTAATACGCAGTATTTT
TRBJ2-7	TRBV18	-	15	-	CASSPPGGDRKEQYF	TGTGCCAGCTCACCGCCCGGGGGGGACAGAAAAGAGCAGTACTTC
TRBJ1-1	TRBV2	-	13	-	CASGGEPNTEAFF	TGTGCCAGCGGAGGAGAACCAAACACTGAAGCTTTCTTT
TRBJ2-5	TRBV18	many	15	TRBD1	CASSPRQGNRETQYF	TGTGCCAGCTCACCGCGACAGGGAAATCGGGAGACCCAGTACTTC
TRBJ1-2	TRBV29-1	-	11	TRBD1	CSAGQGKGYTF	TGCAGCGCTGGACAGGGTAAAGGCTACACCTTC
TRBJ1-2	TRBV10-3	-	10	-	CATRFYGYTF	TGTGCCACTCGCTTCTATGGCTACACCTTC
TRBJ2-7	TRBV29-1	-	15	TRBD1	CSVEERRTGGLEQYF	TGCAGCGTTGAAGAACGGCGGACAGGGGGCCTCGAGCAGTACTTC
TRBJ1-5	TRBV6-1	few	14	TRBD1	CASIRDRGRQPQHF	TGTGCCAGCATCCGGGACAGGGGACGTCAGCCCCAGCATTTT
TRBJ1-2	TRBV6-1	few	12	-	CASSTRDDSYTF	TGTGCCAGCAGTACCCGGGACGATTCCTACACCTTC
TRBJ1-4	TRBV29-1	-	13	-	CSVDGAQGEKLFF	TGCAGCGTTGATGGGGCGCAGGGTGAAAAACTGTTTTTT
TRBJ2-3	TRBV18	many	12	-	CASSSGRDTQYF	TGTGCCAGCTCATCAGGTCGAGATACGCAGTATTTT
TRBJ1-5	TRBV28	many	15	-	CASTPTLGPKQPQHF	TGTGCCAGCACCCCCACCTTAGGACCTAAACAGCCCCAGCATTTT
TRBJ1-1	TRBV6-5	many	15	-	CASSYGGGRNTEAFF	TGTGCCAGCAGTTACGGCGGGGGGCGGAACACTGAAGCTTTCTTT
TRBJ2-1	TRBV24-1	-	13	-	CATSDSEFSEQFF	TGTGCCACCAGTGATTCTGAGTTTAGTGAGCAGTTCTTC
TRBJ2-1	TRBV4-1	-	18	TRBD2	CASSQVQGAGVAYNEQFF	TGCGCCAGCAGCCAAGTTCAGGGAGCGGGAGTGGCCTACAATGAGCAGTTCTTC
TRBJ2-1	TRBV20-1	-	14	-	CSAIWDLKPNEQFF	TGCAGTGCTATATGGGACCTAAAGCCCAATGAGCAGTTCTTC
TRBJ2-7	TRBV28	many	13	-	CASIPGKSYEQYF	TGTGCCAGCATACCAGGGAAATCCTACGAGCAGTACTTC
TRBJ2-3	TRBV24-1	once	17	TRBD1	CATSVWIRGLRTDTQYF	TGTGCCACCAGTGTTTGGATAAGGGGGCTTCGCACAGATACGCAGTATTTT
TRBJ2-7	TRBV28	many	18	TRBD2	CASSFVMRLAGASYEQYF	TGTGCCAGCAGTTTCGTCATGAGACTAGCGGGAGCATCCTACGAGCAGTACTTC
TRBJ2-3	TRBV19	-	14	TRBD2	CASSIAGGPDTQYF	TGTGCCAGTAGTATAGCGGGAGGGCCAGATACGCAGTATTTT
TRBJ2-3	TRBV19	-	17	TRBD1	CASSTYRGNTSTDTQYF	TGTGCCAGTAGTACATACAGGGGGAACACTAGCACAGATACGCAGTATTTT
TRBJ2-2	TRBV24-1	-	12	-	CATTGPTGELFF	TGTGCCACCACAGGGCCCACCGGGGAGCTGTTTTTT
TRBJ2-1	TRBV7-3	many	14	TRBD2	CASSFLASGKGQFF	TGTGCCAGCAGCTTCCTGGCTAGCGGGAAGGGGCAGTTCTTC
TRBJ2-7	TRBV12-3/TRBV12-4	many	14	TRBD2	CASSSTSGRTEQYF	TGTGCCAGCAGTTCCACTAGCGGGAGGACCGAGCAGTACTTC
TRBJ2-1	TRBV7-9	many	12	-	CASSPTFDEQFF	TGTGCCAGCAGCCCGACTTTTGATGAGCAGTTCTTC
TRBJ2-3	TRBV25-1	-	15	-	CASSGSRRSTDTQYF	TGTGCCAGCAGTGGGTCCCGAAGGAGCACAGATACGCAGTATTTT
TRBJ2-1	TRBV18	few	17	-	CASSPDRSRGSYNEQFF	TGTGCCAGCTCACCTGACAGGTCAAGGGGCTCCTACAATGAGCAGTTCTTC
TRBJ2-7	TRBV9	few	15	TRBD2	CASSPLAGSGYEQYF	TGTGCCAGCAGCCCACTAGCGGGGTCGGGGTACGAGCAGTACTTC
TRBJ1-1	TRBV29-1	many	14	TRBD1	CSVVPGQGNTEAFF	TGCAGCGTAGTACCGGGACAGGGGAACACTGAAGCTTTCTTT
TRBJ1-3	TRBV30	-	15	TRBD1	CAWSQADRAGNAIYF	TGTGCCTGGAGTCAAGCTGACAGGGCTGGAAACGCCATATATTTT
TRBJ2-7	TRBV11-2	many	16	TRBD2	CASSFGLAGIGYEQYF	TGTGCCAGCAGCTTTGGACTAGCGGGAATCGGCTACGAGCAGTACTTC
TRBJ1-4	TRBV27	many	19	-	CASSLFPQGTGGINEKLFF	TGTGCCAGCAGTTTATTTCCCCAGGGGACGGGAGGAATCAATGAAAAACTGTTTTTT
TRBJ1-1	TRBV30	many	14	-	CAWSVSPGDTEAFF	TGTGCCTGGAGTGTATCCCCTGGGGACACTGAAGCTTTCTTT
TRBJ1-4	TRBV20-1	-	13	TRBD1	CSAGQGTNEKLFF	TGCAGTGCCGGACAGGGGACTAATGAAAAACTGTTTTTT
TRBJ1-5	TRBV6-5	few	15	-	CASSYSRGSHQPQHF	TGTGCCAGCAGTTACTCTCGGGGTTCCCACCAGCCCCAGCATTTT
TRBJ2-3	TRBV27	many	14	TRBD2	CASSLSTSGMSQYF	TGTGCCAGCAGTTTGTCGACTAGCGGGATGTCGCAGTATTTT
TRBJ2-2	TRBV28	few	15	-	CASSLRKGGTGELFF	TGTGCCAGCAGTTTAAGGAAGGGGGGGACCGGGGAGCTGTTTTTT
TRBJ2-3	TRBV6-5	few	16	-	CASSYSRDATGDTQYF	TGTGCCAGCAGTTACTCGAGGGACGCCACGGGAGATACGCAGTATTTT
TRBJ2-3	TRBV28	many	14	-	CASSFPLPTDTQYF	TGTGCCAGCAGTTTTCCACTCCCCACAGATACGCAGTATTTT
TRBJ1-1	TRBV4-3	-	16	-	CASSQVAEPYYTEAFF	TGCGCCAGCAGCCAAGTAGCCGAGCCTTACTACACTGAAGCTTTCTTT
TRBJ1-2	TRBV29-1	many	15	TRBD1	CSVLAGRTGGPGYTF	TGCAGCGTTTTGGCTGGGCGGACAGGGGGCCCTGGCTACACCTTC
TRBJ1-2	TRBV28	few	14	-	CASSLERGSRENTF	TGTGCCAGCAGTTTAGAGAGAGGGAGCAGGGAGAACACCTTC
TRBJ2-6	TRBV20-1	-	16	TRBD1	CSAGTGRSSGANVLTF	TGCAGTGCTGGGACAGGGCGGAGCTCTGGGGCCAACGTCCTGACTTTC
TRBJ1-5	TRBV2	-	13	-	CASRGLAGALRHF	TGTGCCAGCAGGGGACTAGCGGGAGCCCTCCGGCATTTT